Presented here are 22 T cell receptor beta chains from one specimen sequenced in a study of cytomegalovirus exposure and HLA in healthy donors. PCR amplification relied on 60 Vbeta primers (plus 13 Jbeta primers). This table comes from immunoSEQ multiplex PCR, and its TCRdb copy is limited to in-frame clones, with some not included. The table shows 90,000 or so clones, with roughly four fifths occurring only once. Sequenced sample: PBMCs. The receptors shown here come from a man between 25 and 39 years old in good health and CMV-seropositive.

This clone has just a few counts. The chain joins TRBV29-1 to TRBJ2-1; possible D gene TRBD2, 6 bases. The CDR3 loop spans 15 amino acids. CDR1 is SQVTM and CDR2 is ANQGSEA in the germline V gene. Trimming left V 2 bases short and J 12 bases short, with 23 bases between. CDR3 in amino acids: CSVERTGPRRDGQFF. CDR3 nucleotides: TGCAGCGTTGAACGAACCGGGCCCAGGAGGGATGGGCAGTTCTTC.

A remark on this clone: One junction end does not reproduce the germline sequence, and a read error may be involved. The chain combines TRBV2 with TRBJ1-1, with D perhaps matching TRBD1 (6 bases). The CDR3 loop spans 9 amino acids. CDR1 is SNHLY and CDR2 is FYNNEI in the germline V gene. For the CDR3, the DNA is TGTGCCAGCAGTCAACAGGGAGCCTTT. The encoded protein is CASSQQGAF.

The chain recombines TRBV7-2 with TRBJ1-4, with TRBD1 identical over 8 bases. The ends lost 1 base at V and 5 bases at J; junction bases unmatched: 3. The CDR3 has 15 residues. Germline V gene sequence: CDR1 SGHTA, CDR2 FQGNSA. The CDR3 reads CASSLEYRGNEKLFF. CDR3 coding DNA: TGTGCCAGCAGCTTAGAGTACAGGGGGAATGAAAAACTGTTTTTT.

This chain joins TRBV28 and TRBJ2-7; 7 nucleotides agree with TRBD2. V lost 6 bases to trimming and J lost 2 bases; unmatched junction nucleotides: 7. Germline-derived CDR1 and CDR2 are MDHEN and SYDVKM. The CDR3 length is 14 residues. The chain's CDR3 is CASRGPGGTYEQYF. CDR3 coding DNA: TGTGCCAGCAGAGGTCCGGGAGGCACCTACGAGCAGTACTTC.

This rearrangement joins TRBV5-1 to TRBJ2-5; D is undetermined. Germline V gene sequence: CDR1 SGHRS, CDR2 YFSETQ. Trimming pared 0 bases from V and 2 bases from J, leaving 5 bases between. The CDR3 runs to 13 residues. CDR3 in DNA: TGCGCCAGCAGCTTGGGGCAACAAGAGACCCAGTACTTC. It is translated as CASSLGQQETQYF.

A single count supports this clone. The rearrangement joins TRBV10-3 to TRBJ1-5; D unclear. CDR1 and CDR2 from the germline V gene are ENHRY and SYGVKD. The CDR3 spans 15 residues. The V end was cut by 11 bases, the J end by 3 bases, with 20 bases between. The CDR3 DNA is TGTGCCGCCTCCGGGTCCCTAAAGAACAATCAGCCCCAGCATTTT. It encodes CAASGSLKNNQPQHF.

This sequence joins TRBV30 and TRBJ2-3; D is possibly TRBD1 (6 bases). Germline V gene lookup returns CDR1 GTSNPN and CDR2 SVGIG (reference sequence). CDR3 length equals 14 residues. Trimming took off 0 bases at V and 0 bases at J, with 7 bases between the two ends. DNA of the CDR3: TGTGCCTGGAGTGTTGGGACAAGCACAGATACGCAGTATTTT. This codes for CAWSVGTSTDTQYF.

The chain combines TRBV11-2 with TRBJ2-7; D is possibly TRBD2 (5 bases). Germline CDR1 SGHAT, CDR2 FQNNGV. This CDR3 has 12 amino acids. The ends were cut back, 4 bases at V and 3 bases at J, with 7 bases in the middle. The CDR3 bases are TGTGCCAGCAGCTCGGGGAGCTACGAGCAGTACTTC. This codes for CASSSGSYEQYF.

This chain uses TRBV27 with TRBJ1-6, with D maybe TRBD1 (5 bases). Per germline, CDR1 MNHEY and CDR2 SMNVEV (reference sequence). The CDR3 covers 16 residues. V was clipped by 6 bases and J by 0 bases, with 12 bases between them. The CDR3 DNA reads as TGTGCCAGCAGGCCAGCGGGGGGCTCCTATAATTCACCCCTCCACTTT. Protein: CASRPAGGSYNSPLHF.

The V gene is TRBV7-8, the J gene TRBJ2-1, with D possibly matching TRBD2 (5 bases). The germline V gene encodes CDR1 SGHVS and CDR2 FQNEAQ. V shed 1 base and J shed 1 base, with 8 bases lying between them. The CDR3 runs to 15 residues. The CDR3 spells CASSLVGGSYNEQFF. CDR3 bases: TGTGCCAGCAGCTTAGTGGGCGGGTCCTACAATGAGCAGTTCTTC.

This clone occurred a few times. The junction shows a germline mismatch at one end, possibly a read error. The chain recombines TRBV7-9 with TRBJ1-5, with D unclear. This CDR3 contains 15 residues. Germline CDR1 reads SEHNR; CDR2 reads FQNEAQ (reference sequence). CDR3 sequence reads: CSSSLASGSNQPQHF. In nucleotides, the CDR3 is TGTTCCAGCAGCTTAGCGTCGGGTAGCAATCAGCCCCAGCATTTT.

This chain uses TRBV4-1 with TRBJ2-7; 9 positions match TRBD1. The J segment lost 2 bases and the V segment lost 1 base, leaving 6 bases of the junction unmatched. The CDR3 extends over 16 amino acids. CDR1 and CDR2 from the germline V gene are MGHRA and YSYEKL. Written as DNA, the CDR3 is TGCGCCAGCAGCCAAGCACAGGGGGCGATACCCTACGAGCAGTACTTC. This encodes CASSQAQGAIPYEQYF.

This clone was detected a few times. For the CDR3, the DNA is TGTGCCAGCAGTTACGCCGTCGGTGATGAAAAACTGTTTTTT. Protein product: CASSYAVGDEKLFF. The V and J genes are TRBV6-5 and TRBJ1-4; D is unresolved. V lost 2 bases to trimming and J lost 6 bases, with 10 bases between them. Germline V gene sequence: CDR1 MNHEY, CDR2 SVGAGI. The CDR3 is 14 residues long.

V gene TRBV19 combines with J gene TRBJ2-2; TRBD1 agrees at 12 bases. This CDR3 has 16 residues. Trimming took 4 bases from V and 7 from J; bases not matched to a gene: 7. Per germline, CDR1 LNHDA and CDR2 SQIVND (reference sequence). CDR3 nucleotide sequence: TGTGCCAGTAGTAAGGGGACAGGGGGCTCTGACGGGGAGCTGTTTTTT. Its translation: CASSKGTGGSDGELFF.

The chain joins TRBV6-1 to TRBJ2-3; no clear D. CDR1 is MNHNS and CDR2 is SASEGT in the germline V gene. The CDR3 contains 13 residues. V lost 6 bases, J lost 2 bases, and 9 bases lay in between. DNA of the CDR3: TGTGCCAGCAGCTGGCAGGTCACAGATACGCAGTATTTT. This encodes CASSWQVTDTQYF.

Note on this clone: One end of the junction does not line up with germline, which may come from a read error. The gene calls are TRBV28 and TRBJ2-1, with 8 nucleotides matching TRBD2. The CDR3 covers 16 residues. Germline V gene data show CDR1 as MDHEN and CDR2 as SYDVKM. This CDR3 is CASSLSTGGPSINPIF. For the CDR3, the DNA is TGTGCCAGCAGTTTATCAACGGGAGGGCCCTCTATCAATCCAATCTTC.

This clone is a singleton in its sample. The V gene is TRBV28, the J gene TRBJ2-1; 13 bases align to TRBD2. V dropped 4 bases and J dropped 1; count of bases not matched to a gene: 7. The CDR3 covers 18 residues. CDR1 MDHEN and CDR2 SYDVKM come from the germline V gene. This CDR3 is CASSSGTSGIPSYNEQFF. The CDR3, as DNA: TGTGCCAGCAGTTCTGGGACTAGCGGGATCCCATCCTACAATGAGCAGTTCTTC.

V is TRBV2 and J is TRBJ2-1; D gene ambiguous. CDR3 length: 13 residues. Germline V gene sequence: CDR1 SNHLY, CDR2 FYNNEI. V gave up 4 bases and J gave up 2 bases, with 6 bases separating them. The CDR3 is CASSGPTYNEQFF. As DNA, the CDR3 is TGTGCCAGCAGTGGGCCAACCTACAATGAGCAGTTCTTC.

This CDR3 reads CASSQDGGGANTEAFF. CDR3 in DNA: TGCGCCAGCAGCCAAGATGGTGGCGGGGCGAACACTGAAGCTTTCTTT. The genes are TRBV4-1 and TRBJ1-1, with D maybe TRBD1 (5 bases). With 0 bases removed from V and 1 base from J, the gap between germline ends came to 12 bases. This CDR3 is built from 16 residues. The V gene's germline CDR1 is MGHRA and CDR2 YSYEKL.

This clone was detected a few times. The chain is built from TRBV2 and TRBJ2-2, with D perhaps matching TRBD2 (7 bases). The CDR3 runs 16 residues. V was trimmed by 5 bases and J by 3 bases, leaving 16 bases between them. Germline lookup yields CDR1 SNHLY and CDR2 FYNNEI. The CDR3 protein is CASSRVQGRDTGELFF. CDR3 nucleotides: TGTGCCAGCAGTAGGGTGCAGGGGAGGGACACCGGGGAGCTGTTTTTT.

The chain employs TRBV7-2 and TRBJ2-3; 7 bases match TRBD2. From germline, CDR1 is SGHTA and CDR2 FQGNSA. The CDR3 totals 15 residues. J gave up 1 base and V 1 base, and 2 bases lay outside the gene matches. DNA of the CDR3: TGTGCCAGCAGCTTAGAGGGGAGGGGCACAGATACGCAGTATTTT. This encodes CASSLEGRGTDTQYF.

V and J are TRBV5-4 and TRBJ2-3; TRBD2 is a possible D gene (5 bases). Germline CDR1 is SGHNT and CDR2 is YYREEE (reference sequence). This CDR3 contains 16 residues. Deletions cut 5 bases from V and 0 bases from J, with 16 bases between. CDR3 nucleotides: TGTGCCAGCAGTTCGGACTCCCGCCTCAGCACAGATACGCAGTATTTT. Protein: CASSSDSRLSTDTQYF.